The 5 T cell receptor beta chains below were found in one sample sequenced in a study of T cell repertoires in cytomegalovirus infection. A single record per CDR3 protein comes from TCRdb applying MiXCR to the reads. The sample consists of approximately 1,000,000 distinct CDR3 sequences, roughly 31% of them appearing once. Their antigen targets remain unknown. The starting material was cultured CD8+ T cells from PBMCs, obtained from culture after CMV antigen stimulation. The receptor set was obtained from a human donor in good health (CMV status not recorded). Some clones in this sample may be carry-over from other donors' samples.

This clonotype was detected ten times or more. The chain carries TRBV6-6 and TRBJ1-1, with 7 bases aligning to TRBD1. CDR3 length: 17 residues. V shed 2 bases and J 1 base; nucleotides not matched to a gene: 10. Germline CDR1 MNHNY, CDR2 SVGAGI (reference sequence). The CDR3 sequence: CASSYATGTDPNTEAFF. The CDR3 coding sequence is TGTGCCAGCAGTTACGCAACCGGGACAGACCCGAACACTGAAGCTTTCTTT.

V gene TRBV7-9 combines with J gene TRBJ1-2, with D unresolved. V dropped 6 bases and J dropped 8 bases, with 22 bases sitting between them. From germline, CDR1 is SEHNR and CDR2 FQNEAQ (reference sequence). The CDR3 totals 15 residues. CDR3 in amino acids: CASRAQRTFWEGYTF. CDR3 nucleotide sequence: TGTGCCAGCAGGGCCCAGAGAACCTTTTGGGAAGGCTACACCTTC.

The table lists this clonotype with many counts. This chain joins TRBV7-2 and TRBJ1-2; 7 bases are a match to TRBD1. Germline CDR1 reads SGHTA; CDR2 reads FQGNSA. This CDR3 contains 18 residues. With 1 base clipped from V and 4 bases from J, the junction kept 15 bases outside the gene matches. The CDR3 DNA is TGTGCCAGCAGCTTAGTTGTGGACAGCCCAGGGGGTGTCTATGGCTACACCTTC. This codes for CASSLVVDSPGGVYGYTF.

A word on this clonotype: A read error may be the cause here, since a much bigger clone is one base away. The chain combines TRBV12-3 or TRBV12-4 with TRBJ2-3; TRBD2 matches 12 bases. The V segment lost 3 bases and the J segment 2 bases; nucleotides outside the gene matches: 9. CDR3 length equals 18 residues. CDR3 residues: CASSFRLAGDPFTDTQYF. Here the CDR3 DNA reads TGTGCCAGCAGTTTCCGACTAGCGGGGGACCCGTTCACAGATACGCAGTATTTT.

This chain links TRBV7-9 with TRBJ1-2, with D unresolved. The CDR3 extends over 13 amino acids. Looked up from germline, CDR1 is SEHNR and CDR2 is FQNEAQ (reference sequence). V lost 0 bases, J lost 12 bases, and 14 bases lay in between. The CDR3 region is CASSLADTVANTF. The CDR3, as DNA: TGTGCCAGCAGCTTAGCTGATACAGTGGCCAACACCTTC. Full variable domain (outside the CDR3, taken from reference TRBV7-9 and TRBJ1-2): DTGVSQNPRHKITKRGQNVTFRCDPISEHNRLYWYRQTLGQGPEFLTYFQNEAQLEKSRLLSDRFSAERPKGSFSTLEIQRTEQGDSAMYLCASSLADTVANTFGSGTRLTVV.